This entry is about one T cell receptor (beta chain). Its specificity is not known. These data are taken from a study of CD8 T cells in ankylosing spondylitis. Study results and caveats: A TCR beta motif of 7 to 9 highly homologous variants seemed to mark ankylosing spondylitis blood.

Germline V gives CDR1 DFQATT, CDR2 SNEGSKA (reference sequence). The CDR3 totals 14 residues. TCRdb recomputed calls from the 5' RACE reads with MiXCR, one row per CDR3 protein. This table has 350,000 to 450,000 distinct CDR3 sequences, 25% to 30% appearing once. The source material was blood, either unsorted or a sorted T cell fraction (not recorded which). The rearrangement joins TRBV20-1 to TRBJ1-1, with D tentatively TRBD1 (6 bases). The receptor was isolated from a male donor with ankylosing spondylitis. The CDR3, as DNA: TGCAGCCCCTCGGGGGCCCAGACGGGCCCTGAAGCTTTCTTT. Its protein is CSPSGAQTGPEAFF.